These T cell receptor beta chains were read from a single sample in a study of blood T cell repertoires in COVID-19. Assay: immunoSEQ multiplex PCR; the TCRdb copy retains only in-frame clones and omits some. The table includes 37,000 or so clones, just under 85% detected once. The material sequenced was peripheral blood. These receptors came from a human donor in a cohort sampled during active COVID-19. The CDR3 runs from the conserved cysteine through the conserved F or W. Fields, in order: D gene, V gene, J gene, clone size, CDR3 protein, CDR3 DNA. The D gene is left open where the match is weak. A clone size is listed for some rows: how often the clone was seen (once, few, many), or a class if it is expanded.

D: -; V: TRBV5-6; J: TRBJ2-1; size: -; CDR3: CASSSYRGEQFF; DNA: TGTGCCAGCAGCTCCTACAGAGGGGAGCAGTTCTTC
D: -; V: TRBV27; J: TRBJ1-6; size: -; CDR3: CASSSSNSPLHF; DNA: TGTGCCAGCAGTTCTTCTAATTCACCCCTCCACTTT
D: -; V: TRBV30; J: TRBJ2-7; size: once; CDR3: CAWKGVAYEQYF; DNA: TGTGCCTGGAAGGGAGTAGCCTACGAGCAGTACTTC
D: -; V: TRBV28; J: TRBJ1-2; size: -; CDR3: CASSFGFGYTF; DNA: TGTGCCAGCAGTTTCGGGTTTGGCTACACCTTC
D: -; V: TRBV7-3; J: TRBJ2-1; size: -; CDR3: CASSLTLYNEQFF; DNA: TGTGCCAGCAGCTTAACCCTTTACAATGAGCAGTTCTTC
D: TRBD1; V: TRBV19; J: TRBJ1-5; size: -; CDR3: CASRRGGTGSNQPQHF; DNA: TGTGCCAGTAGGAGGGGGGGGACAGGGAGCAATCAGCCCCAGCATTTT
D: -; V: TRBV6-6; J: TRBJ1-1; size: -; CDR3: CAVKAGDTEAFF; DNA: TGTGCCGTCAAAGCGGGGGACACTGAAGCTTTCTTT
D: -; V: TRBV5-1; J: TRBJ2-1; size: -; CDR3: CASNQDFSYNEQFF; DNA: TGCGCCAGCAACCAGGATTTTTCCTACAATGAGCAGTTCTTC
D: -; V: TRBV7-9; J: TRBJ1-2; size: -; CDR3: CASTLSAGPLYGYTF; DNA: TGTGCCAGCACCCTTTCCGCAGGGCCCCTCTATGGCTACACCTTC
D: -; V: TRBV13; J: TRBJ2-1; size: once; CDR3: CASSYKTGHNEQFF; DNA: TGTGCCAGCAGCTACAAAACAGGGCACAATGAGCAGTTCTTC
D: TRBD1; V: TRBV4-3; J: TRBJ2-7; size: -; CDR3: CASSRLPGTEYEQYF; DNA: TGCGCCAGCAGCCGCCTGCCCGGGACAGAGTACGAGCAGTACTTC
D: TRBD1; V: TRBV7-8; J: TRBJ2-7; size: -; CDR3: CASSYLGTGSSF; DNA: TGTGCCAGCAGCTACCTTGGGACAGGGTCATCCTTC
D: -; V: TRBV7-2; J: TRBJ2-1; size: -; CDR3: CASSLDRGNEQFF; DNA: TGTGCCAGCAGCTTGGACCGGGGTAATGAGCAGTTCTTC
D: TRBD1; V: TRBV24-1; J: TRBJ2-1; size: -; CDR3: CATSDTGTGGPNEQFF; DNA: TGTGCCACCAGTGACACCGGGACAGGGGGGCCCAATGAGCAGTTCTTC
D: -; V: TRBV7-3; J: TRBJ1-1; size: -; CDR3: CASSLHPSGGNTEAFF; DNA: TGTGCCAGCAGCTTACATCCCTCCGGGGGGAACACTGAAGCTTTCTTT
D: -; V: TRBV7-8; J: TRBJ2-7; size: -; CDR3: CASSRNRVTYEQYF; DNA: TGTGCCAGCAGCCGCAACAGGGTGACCTACGAGCAGTACTTC
D: TRBD1; V: TRBV9; J: TRBJ1-2; size: -; CDR3: CASSAVTGTYGYTF; DNA: TGTGCCAGCAGCGCAGTGACAGGGACCTATGGCTACACCTTC
D: TRBD1; V: TRBV25-1; J: TRBJ2-7; size: -; CDR3: CASSGPGDREGWDEQYF; DNA: TGTGCCAGCAGTGGACCAGGGGACAGGGAGGGGTGGGACGAGCAGTACTTC
D: TRBD1; V: TRBV5-5; J: TRBJ2-6; size: once; CDR3: CASSASDRGPGANVLTF; DNA: TGTGCCAGCAGCGCCTCCGACAGGGGGCCTGGGGCCAACGTCCTGACTTTC